The source of this TCR beta chain is a study of T-cell memory formation after mild COVID-19. Study context: TCR clusters largely stayed donor specific.

This clonotype was seen a single time. One entry per CDR3 protein, called by TCRdb with MiXCR from the 5' RACE reads. The data contain approximately 440,000 distinct CDR3 sequences, about 19% of them singletons. V lost 5 bases, J lost 3 bases, and 18 bases stayed unmatched. CDR3 length equals 19 residues. Germline V lookup: CDR1 LNHDA, CDR2 SQIVND (reference sequence). Sequenced: PBMCs or a T cell subset sorted from them (not recorded which). The receptor's source is an adult woman who had mild COVID-19 (a few samples of this study predate the infection). Cell type and time point are not known. J is TRBJ2-5 and V is TRBV19; 10 bases align to TRBD1. CDR3 bases: TGTGCCAGTAGTCCCCCCGTTTACGACCGGGGACAGGGGAAAGAGACCCAGTACTTC. Encoded protein: CASSPPVYDRGQGKETQYF. Based on the CDR3 plus reference TRBV19 and TRBJ2-5, the full variable domain is DGGITQSPKYLFRKEGQNVTLSCEQNLNHDAMYWYRQDPGQGLRLIYYSQIVNDFQKGDIAEGYSVSREKKESFPLTVTSAQKNPTAFYLCASSPPVYDRGQGKETQYFGPGTRLLVL.